This T cell receptor (beta chain) was observed in a study of blood T cell repertoires in COVID-19. V was shortened by 3 bases and J by 2 bases, with 6 bases between the two germline ends. The germline gives CDR1 MNHEY, CDR2 SMNVEV (reference sequence). CDR3 length equals 13 residues. This clone turned up a few times. This specimen includes other DNA sequences encoding the same CDR3. Libraries were prepared by immunoSEQ multiplex PCR; TCRdb keeps only in-frame clonotypes and omits some of them. The sample lists under 200,000 clones, about 93% seen once, with approximately 0.5% in the top ten. This TCR was sampled from a man aged 45-65 years with acute or convalescent COVID-19. The sequenced sample was peripheral blood. The genes are TRBV27 and TRBJ2-3, with a tentative D call TRBD2 (5 bases). This chain's CDR3 is CASSFGDTDTQYF. In nucleotides, the CDR3 is TGTGCCAGCAGTTTCGGGGACACAGATACGCAGTATTTT.